Below, one T cell receptor beta chain is given with its context. This clonotype is regarded as large (0.1 to 1%). Its antigen remains unidentified. No qualities accompany the bases; no much larger clone lies one base away. To test whether a precursor-effector relationship exists among CD4 cytotoxic T cells, bulk UMI-based TCR sequencing was run on four sorted CD4+ memory subsets: TCM, TEM, IL-7Rhigh TEMRA, and IL-7R- TEMRA. The cells came from peripheral blood mononuclear cells that had been isolated from human blood. The sample originates from a study of precursors of human CD4 cytotoxic T cells (dated by TCRdb to the late 2010s). General notes on the study: CD4+ memory subsets from around 13 donors in total were covered by the bulk TCR-seq analysis. Sequences for both the TCRalpha and TCRbeta chains came out of the TCR-seq analysis of about 14 donors (table S7). The paper as a whole reports these results and caveats: According to the authors, an observational design in humans cannot definitively determine the direction of differentiation between precursor and effector cells. Only about 95% of the 14 donors were included in some of the bulk TCR-seq comparisons, which suggests that not every subset was available for every donor. Expanded effector clonotypes made up a larger fraction of IL-7Rhigh TEMRA clonotypes than of TEM or TCM clonotypes. Compared with TCM and TEM subsets, the IL-7Rhigh and IL-7R- TEMRA subsets had more restricted TCR repertoires, with lower diversity and more expanded clonotypes.

Sequenced using an Illumina MiSeq. Per the source publication's procedure: To quantify repertoire diversity, the Shannon-Wiener index was calculated using VDJtools. A TCRbeta clonotype was considered expanded if its clonotype frequency was 3 or more. In TCRdb, the public reads were trimmed at Q25 with fastp and aligned with MiXCR, with productive beta chains retained. Each entry merges the rows of one CDR3 protein and shows their most common DNA and genes. None of the V and J calls come from the authors' own analysis; TCRdb made them. The sample includes fewer than 300 distinct CDR3 sequences, with 20% to 30% observed a single time. In total, the top ten clones hold 52% of the sample. According to the germline V gene, CDR1 reads MNHEY and CDR2 reads SVGEGT. V loses 2 bases, J loses 4 bases, and the germline ends lie 16 bases apart. The CDR3 runs 16 amino acids, cysteine and phenylalanine included. Only the CDR3 part of the read is kept: 48 bases, read in frame from the first base.

Source material: memory CD4+ T cells from blood (PBMCs). Recombination joined TRBV6-2 or TRBV6-3 with TRBJ2-3; too little of a D gene remains to name it. The clonotype originates from a human donor in good health. The DNA is TGTGCCAGCAGTTACGCGGAACCCAACTACGCAGATACGCAGTATTTT. Translated, it gives CASSYAEPNYADTQYF.